Following are 9 T cell receptor beta chains from one sample sequenced in a study of T cell changes during pregnancy in multiple sclerosis. Clones were read by immunoSEQ multiplex PCR, and TCRdb kept only the in-frame ones, dropping some. The repertoire includes just under 95,000 clones, almost 95% of them detected once, and 2.6% sits in the top ten. Material: peripheral blood, obtained in the first trimester of pregnancy. The receptors originated from a female donor with multiple sclerosis, enrolled in a pregnancy study.

The chain couples TRBV15 to TRBJ1-5; maybe TRBD1 (5 bases). The CDR3 extends over 15 amino acids. Germline V gene data show CDR1 as LNHNV and CDR2 as YYDKDF (reference sequence). The V end lost 3 bases, the J end lost 1 base, and 10 bases lay between the germline ends. CDR3 sequence: CATSSDGGSNQPQHF. The CDR3 DNA sequence: TGTGCCACCAGCAGTGACGGGGGAAGCAATCAGCCCCAGCATTTT.

V usage is TRBV2 and J usage is TRBJ2-7, with 12 bases identical to TRBD2. V lost 4 bases and J lost 4; bases outside the gene matches: 5. Per the germline V gene, CDR1 is SNHLY and CDR2 is FYNNEI. The CDR3 consists of 15 residues. CDR3 sequence: CASSGSSGRDYEQYF. CDR3 coding DNA: TGTGCCAGCAGTGGATCTAGCGGGAGGGATTACGAGCAGTACTTC.

The chain has TRBV28 and TRBJ2-7, with D perhaps matching TRBD2 (6 bases). Per germline, CDR1 MDHEN and CDR2 SYDVKM. The CDR3 runs to 14 residues. Trimming stripped 5 bases from V and 5 bases from J, with 16 bases between. In DNA form, the CDR3 reads TGTGCCAGCAGTGACCCGGGACTGGAAAACGAGCAGTACTTC. This sequence encodes CASSDPGLENEQYF.

The chain uses TRBV6-5 and TRBJ2-1; 13 bases are a match to TRBD2. From germline, CDR1 is MNHEY and CDR2 SVGAGI. V trimming: 6 bases; J trimming: 9 bases; junction bases outside the gene matches: 5. CDR3 length equals 14 residues. CDR3 in amino acids: CASSRGTSGIEQFF. DNA of the CDR3: TGTGCCAGCAGCCGCGGGACTAGCGGGATTGAGCAGTTCTTC.

This clone was found a few times. The chain combines TRBV19 with TRBJ2-2; the D is unclear. Germline CDR1 reads LNHDA; CDR2 reads SQIVND (reference sequence). V dropped 8 bases and J dropped 2 bases, with 12 bases sitting between them. This CDR3 contains 14 residues. CDR3 bases: TGTGCCAGTTGTAGTTCCCTTAACACCGGGGAGCTGTTTTTT. Its translation is CASCSSLNTGELFF.

The chain uses TRBV7-8 and TRBJ1-2; D remains unclear. CDR3 length equals 13 residues. V was cut by 5 bases and J by 8 bases, with 15 bases left in between. The germline gives CDR1 SGHVS, CDR2 FQNEAQ. This chain's CDR3 is CASSGEGFEGYTF. Written as DNA, the CDR3 is TGTGCCAGCAGCGGTGAGGGCTTCGAGGGCTACACCTTC.

The genes are TRBV13 and TRBJ2-3, with TRBD2 as a possible D gene (5 bases). V was cut by 3 bases and J by 2 bases, with 15 bases left in between. Germline V lookup: CDR1 PRHDT, CDR2 FYEKMQ (reference sequence). This CDR3 is 16 amino acids long. CDR3 sequence (DNA): TGTGCCAGCAGCTTCTTATCGGGGAGCCACACAGATACGCAGTATTTT. Amino acid sequence: CASSFLSGSHTDTQYF.

The chain combines TRBV4-1 with TRBJ1-2; D uncertain. CDR1 is MGHRA, CDR2 YSYEKL, per germline. V dropped 0 bases and J dropped 10 bases, with 18 bases sitting between them. This CDR3 has 15 amino acids. CDR3 coding DNA: TGCGCCAGCAGCCAAGATAGGAACAGTGCCGAAGCCTACACCTTC. Protein sequence: CASSQDRNSAEAYTF.

With respect to this clone: Other DNA sequences in the sample encode the same CDR3. The chain couples TRBV28 to TRBJ2-7, with D possibly matching TRBD2 (5 bases). Trimming removed 3 bases at V and 0 bases at J, with 9 bases between. Germline-derived CDR1 and CDR2 are MDHEN and SYDVKM. The CDR3 is made up of 14 amino acids. CDR3 protein: CASSLGGSSYEQYF. The DNA of the CDR3 is TGTGCCAGCAGTTTGGGTGGGAGCTCCTACGAGCAGTACTTC.